This entry features one T cell receptor beta chain sequence. The data are from a study of blood T cell repertoires in COVID-19. Under the authors' procedure: Using reference gene primer amplification, nucleated cell counts were estimated. Method: immunoSEQ multiplex PCR; TCRdb's copy keeps in-frame clones and lacks some. That table furnishes V, J and clone size, whereas the DNA furnished D and trimming. The table has more than 200,000 clones, approximately 89% seen once. V shed 6 bases, J shed 5 bases, and the junction held 5 bases outside the gene matches. The CDR3 sequence is 13 residues long. The germline CDR1 and CDR2 sequences are SGHKS and YYEKEE (reference sequence).

The sequence came from a woman in her thirties with COVID-19, enrolled during active disease. Sequencing input: peripheral blood. This chain links TRBV5-5 with TRBJ2-1, with TRBD1 matching over 7 bases. CDR3: CASTWDRNNEQFF. CDR3 in DNA: TGTGCCAGCACCTGGGACAGAAACAATGAGCAGTTCTTC.